This T cell receptor beta chain was profiled in a study of beta chain features in type 1 diabetes. Whole-study context: Age, gender and cell yields were alike across patients and healthy donors. Overall study results and limits: In type 1 diabetes patients, VDJ junctions had fewer insertions; deletions at these junctions were more frequent.

Per germline, CDR1 MNHNS and CDR2 SASEGT. V dropped 3 bases and J dropped 4; count of bases not matched to a gene: 5. The length of the CDR3 is 14 residues. About this clone itself: Its antigen is not identified.

Since all of the isolated RNA was reverse transcribed, expressed TCRB transcripts were what got sequenced. Measured with immunoSEQ multiplex PCR; TCRdb has only the in-frame clones, and not every one. The sample has 10,000 to 15,000 clones; 45% to 50% are singletons. The specimen was stem cell memory CD4+ T cells from blood. The origin of this receptor is a man between 18 and 35 years old in good health. This chain joins TRBV6-1 and TRBJ1-2, with 7 bases identical to TRBD1. The DNA of the CDR3 is TGTGCCAGCAGTGATTTGACAGGGTTCTATGGCTACACCTTC. As protein: CASSDLTGFYGYTF.